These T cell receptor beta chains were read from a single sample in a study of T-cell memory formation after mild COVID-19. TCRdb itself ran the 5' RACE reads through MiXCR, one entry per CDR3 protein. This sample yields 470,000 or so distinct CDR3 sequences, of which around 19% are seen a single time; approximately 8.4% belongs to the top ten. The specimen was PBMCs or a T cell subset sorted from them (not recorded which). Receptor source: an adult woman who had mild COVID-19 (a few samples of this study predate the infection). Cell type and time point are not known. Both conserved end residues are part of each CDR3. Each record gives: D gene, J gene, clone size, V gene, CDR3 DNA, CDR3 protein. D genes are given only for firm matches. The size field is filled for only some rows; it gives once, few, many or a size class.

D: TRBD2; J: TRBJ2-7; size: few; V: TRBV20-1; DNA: TGCAGTGCTAGAGATCCCGGGACTAGCGGGAGCTCGGGTACCTACGAGCAGTACTTC; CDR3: CSARDPGTSGSSGTYEQYF
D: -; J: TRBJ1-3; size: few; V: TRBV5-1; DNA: TGCGCCAGCAGCGCAGAGAGCTCTGGAAACACCATATATTTT; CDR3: CASSAESSGNTIYF
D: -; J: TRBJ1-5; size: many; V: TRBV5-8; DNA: TGTGCCAGCAGCTCAAAGACAGCGACCAAGCCCCAGCATTTT; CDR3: CASSSKTATKPQHF
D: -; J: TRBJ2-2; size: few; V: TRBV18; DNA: TGTGCCAGCTTCTCAGGGCGAAACACCGGGGAGCTGTTTTTT; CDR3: CASFSGRNTGELFF
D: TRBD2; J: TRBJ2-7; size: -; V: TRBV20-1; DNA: TGCAGTGCTAGCGCGACTAGCGGGGCCCGAGGAGAGCAGTACTTC; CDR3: CSASATSGARGEQYF
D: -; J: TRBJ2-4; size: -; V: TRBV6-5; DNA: TGTGCCAGCACTAACCGGGCGACCAAAAACATTCAGTACTTC; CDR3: CASTNRATKNIQYF
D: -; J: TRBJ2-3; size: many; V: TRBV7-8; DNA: TGTGCCAGCAATCCCGTAGGGACTGGCCGCACAGATACGCAGTATTTT; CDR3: CASNPVGTGRTDTQYF
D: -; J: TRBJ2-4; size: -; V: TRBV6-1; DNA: TGTGCCAGCAGTGAATGGCTAGGGTCGAACATTCAGTACTTC; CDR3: CASSEWLGSNIQYF
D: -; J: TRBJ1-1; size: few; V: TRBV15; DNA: TGTGCCACCAGCAGAGGAGAGTTGGCTGAAGCTTTCTTT; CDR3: CATSRGELAEAFF
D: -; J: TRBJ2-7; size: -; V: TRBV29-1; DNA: TGCAGCGTCGAACGAGAGGGGTCGGATCCCTACGAGCAGTACTTC; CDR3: CSVEREGSDPYEQYF
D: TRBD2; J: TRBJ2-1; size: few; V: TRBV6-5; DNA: TGTGCCTGCTCCGGGGGGGAGGAGCAGTTCTTC; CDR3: CACSGGEEQFF
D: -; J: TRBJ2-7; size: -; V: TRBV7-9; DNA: TGTGCCAGCACCCGGTTCGTTGAGGTGGAGCAGTACTTC; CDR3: CASTRFVEVEQYF
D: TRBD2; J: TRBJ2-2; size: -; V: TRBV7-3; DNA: TGTGCCAGCAGCCATCTAGCGGGAGGGCAATATACCGGGGAGCTGTTTTTT; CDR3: CASSHLAGGQYTGELFF
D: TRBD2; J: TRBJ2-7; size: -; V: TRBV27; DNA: TGTGCCAGCAGGAAGGGCGGGAGCTCCTACGAGCAGTACTTC; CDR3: CASRKGGSSYEQYF
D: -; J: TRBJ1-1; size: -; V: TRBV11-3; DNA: TGTGCCAGCAGCTTCGTTGCGAGGAACACTGAAGCTTTCTTT; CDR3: CASSFVARNTEAFF
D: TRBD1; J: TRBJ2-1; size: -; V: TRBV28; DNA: TGTGCCAGCAGTGGGACAGGGGGCCGTCGCGAGCAGTTCTTC; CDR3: CASSGTGGRREQFF
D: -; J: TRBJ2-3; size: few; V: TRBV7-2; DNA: TGTGCCAGCAGCCCCACGAGGGGAGATACGCAGTATTTT; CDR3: CASSPTRGDTQYF
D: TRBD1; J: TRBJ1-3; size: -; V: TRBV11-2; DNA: TGTGCCAGCAGCCCCGGGACAGGGGGAGGAAACACCATATATTTT; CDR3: CASSPGTGGGNTIYF
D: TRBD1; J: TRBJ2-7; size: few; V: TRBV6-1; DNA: TGTGCCAGCAGTGATGGGACAGGGTCCTACGAGCAGTACTTC; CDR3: CASSDGTGSYEQYF
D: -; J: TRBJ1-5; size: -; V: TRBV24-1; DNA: TGTGCCACCAGTCATTGGGATAGCAATCAGCCCCAGCATTTT; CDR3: CATSHWDSNQPQHF
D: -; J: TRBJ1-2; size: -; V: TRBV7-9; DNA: TGTGCCAGCAGCTTCGGGACGGGATTATATGGCTACACCTTC; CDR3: CASSFGTGLYGYTF
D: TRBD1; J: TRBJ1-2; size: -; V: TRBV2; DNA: TGTGCCAGCAGTGTCGACAGGGGGGGCGATGGCTACACCTTC; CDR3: CASSVDRGGDGYTF
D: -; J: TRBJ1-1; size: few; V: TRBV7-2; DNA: TGTGCCAGCAGCTTCCGGGGGCGAACAGGAGTGAACACTGAAGCTTTCTTT; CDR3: CASSFRGRTGVNTEAFF
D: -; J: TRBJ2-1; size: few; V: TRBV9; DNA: TGTGCCAGCAGCGTAGTGGAATCCGGGACCCATACCGTAGACAATGAGCAGTTCTTC; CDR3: CASSVVESGTHTVDNEQFF
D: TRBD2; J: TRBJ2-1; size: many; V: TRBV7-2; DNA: TGTGCCAGCAGCTCTAGACTAGCGGGGGCCTACAATGAGCAGTTCTTC; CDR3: CASSSRLAGAYNEQFF